The source of this T cell receptor beta chain is a study of shared clonotypes between healthy human individuals. Here immunoSEQ multiplex PCR was the method, and the copy in TCRdb shows in-frame clones only, minus some. In the table there are some 1.5 million clones, roughly 96% of which are singletons. The germline V gene encodes CDR1 DFQATT and CDR2 SNEGSKA (reference sequence). The CDR3 contains 11 residues. V gave up 5 bases and J gave up 7 bases, with 10 bases separating them. Material for sequencing was naive CD4+ T cells sorted from blood. The subset was: CD45RA+ positively selected. This TCR was sampled from a man aged 30-40 years in good health. The chain uses TRBV20-1 and TRBJ2-3, with no clear D. The DNA for the CDR3 is TGCAGTGCTCCTCCAGTATATACGCAGTATTTT. Its protein product is CSAPPVYTQYF.